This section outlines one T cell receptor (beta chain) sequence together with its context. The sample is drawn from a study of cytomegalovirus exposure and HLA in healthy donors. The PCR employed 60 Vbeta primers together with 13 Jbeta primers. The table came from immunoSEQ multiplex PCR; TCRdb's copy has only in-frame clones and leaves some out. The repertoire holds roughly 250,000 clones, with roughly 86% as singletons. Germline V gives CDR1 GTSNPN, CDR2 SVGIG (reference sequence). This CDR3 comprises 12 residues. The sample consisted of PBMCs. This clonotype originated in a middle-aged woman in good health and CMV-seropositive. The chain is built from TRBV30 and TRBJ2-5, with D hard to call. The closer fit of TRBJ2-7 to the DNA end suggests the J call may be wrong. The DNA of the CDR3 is TGTGCCTGGAGTCTCGGAGAATACGAGCAGTACTTC. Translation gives CAWSLGEYEQYF.